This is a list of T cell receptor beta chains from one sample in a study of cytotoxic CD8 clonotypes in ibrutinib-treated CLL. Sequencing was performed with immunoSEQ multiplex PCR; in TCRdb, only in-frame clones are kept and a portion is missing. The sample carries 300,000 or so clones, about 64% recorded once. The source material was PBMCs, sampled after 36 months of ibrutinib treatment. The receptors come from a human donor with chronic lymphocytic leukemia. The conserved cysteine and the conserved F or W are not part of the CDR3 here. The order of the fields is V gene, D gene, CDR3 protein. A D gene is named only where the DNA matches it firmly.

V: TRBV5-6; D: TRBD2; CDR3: ASSEAGGPDTQY
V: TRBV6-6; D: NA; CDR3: ASSYAGTYEQY
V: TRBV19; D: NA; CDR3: ASSIVLGTYEQY
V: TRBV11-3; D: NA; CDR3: ASSLEGDSEAF
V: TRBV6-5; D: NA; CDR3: ASRRISYNSPLH
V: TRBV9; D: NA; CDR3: ASSIGSKWGTDTQY
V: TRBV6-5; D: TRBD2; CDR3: ASSYGTRRGEQY
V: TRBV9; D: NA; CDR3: ASSVVGTDTQY
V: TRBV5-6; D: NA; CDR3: ASSLEQSYEQY
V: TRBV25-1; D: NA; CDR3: ASSEYQGRGTDTQY
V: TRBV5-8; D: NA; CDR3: ASSFRRLAWAPHEQY
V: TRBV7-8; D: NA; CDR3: ASSLLPGALVNQPQH
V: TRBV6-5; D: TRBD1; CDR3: ASRQGRNQPQH
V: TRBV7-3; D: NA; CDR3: ASSLGHGGTIY
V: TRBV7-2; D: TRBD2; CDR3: ASSLAPLAGGPDYNEQF
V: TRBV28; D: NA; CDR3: ASSFGQYFNEQY
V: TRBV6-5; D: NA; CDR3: ASSSGLYTEAF
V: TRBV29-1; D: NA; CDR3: SVEDVKQGYEQF
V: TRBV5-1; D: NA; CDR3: ASRSQGTGNTIY
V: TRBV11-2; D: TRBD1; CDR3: ASSVTGEVYEQY
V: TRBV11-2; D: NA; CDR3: ASSLGTAANYEQY
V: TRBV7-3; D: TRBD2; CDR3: ASSLSSGKNTGELF
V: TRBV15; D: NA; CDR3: ATSRDIRTQY
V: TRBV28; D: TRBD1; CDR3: ASSLRQGTTNYGYT
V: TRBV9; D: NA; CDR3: ASSTSWGTRTYNEQF
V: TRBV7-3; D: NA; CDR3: ASSLWARDTQY
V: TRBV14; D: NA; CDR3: ASSQEIRDPEAF
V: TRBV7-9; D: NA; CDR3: ASSFLDEGYGEQY
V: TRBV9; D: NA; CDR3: ASSVVGTTYEQY
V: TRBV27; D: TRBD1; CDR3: ASSLYPGDSPSEQY
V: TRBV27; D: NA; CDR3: ASSTRGMSYEQY
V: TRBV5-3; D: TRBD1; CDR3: ASSRDSEAF
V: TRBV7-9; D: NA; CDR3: ASSLEWDRPLH
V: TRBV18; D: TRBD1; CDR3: ASSPPRGPYNEQF
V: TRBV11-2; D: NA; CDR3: ASSLEGRKSSYNEQF
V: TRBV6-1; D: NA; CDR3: ASSARFGSNHYEQY
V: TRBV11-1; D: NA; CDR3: ASSLGGGPYNEQF
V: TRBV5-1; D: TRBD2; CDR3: ASGRGAGGADTQY
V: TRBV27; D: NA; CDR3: ASSLRGAFQETQY
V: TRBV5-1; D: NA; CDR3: ASSLAGSREQY
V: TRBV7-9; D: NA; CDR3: ASSLDSRDYEQY
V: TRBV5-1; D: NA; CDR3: ASSLEGVPYEQY